The rows below give T cell receptor beta chains drawn from one sample of a study of CD8+CD57+ T cells in acquired aplastic anemia. From the reads, TCRdb called clonotypes with MiXCR, one entry per CDR3 protein. The sample contains approximately 100,000 distinct CDR3 sequences, about 63% of which appear only once. Input material: sorted CD4+, CD8+, or CD8+CD57+ T cells (not recorded which) from PBMCs. All receptors come from a human donor with aplastic anemia. Each CDR3 is given with its conserved first and last residue. A D gene is named only where the DNA matches it firmly. Rows may omit the clone size; those that give it use once, few, many or a size class.

>NA|TRBJ1-1|TRBV19|NA
CASIGPTAGDTEAFF
TGTGCCAGTATTGGCCCCACCGCGGGGGACACTGAAGCTTTCTTT
>large|TRBJ2-6|TRBV6-4|NA
CASSHRSGANVLTF
TGTGCCAGCAGTCACCGCTCTGGGGCCAACGTCCTGACTTTC
>NA|TRBJ2-7|TRBV10-1|NA
CASSEVSGEQYF
TGCGCCAGCAGTGAGGTGTCGGGCGAGCAGTACTTC
>NA|TRBJ2-7|TRBV2|NA
CASSPQTETYEQYF
TGTGCCAGCAGTCCTCAGACAGAGACCTACGAGCAGTACTTC
>NA|TRBJ2-5|TRBV2|TRBD1
CASMPGTGVTQYF
TGTGCCAGCATGCCCGGGACAGGGGTGACACAGTACTTC
>NA|TRBJ2-3|TRBV7-9|NA
CASSETETDTQYF
TGTGCCAGCAGCGAGACGGAGACAGATACGCAGTATTTT
>NA|TRBJ2-7|TRBV25-1|TRBD2
CASRRGVGVYEQYF
TGTGCCAGCAGACGGGGGGTAGGAGTCTACGAGCAGTACTTC
>NA|TRBJ2-7|TRBV10-1|NA
CASSEADEVQPKQQYF
TGCGCCAGCAGTGAGGCGGACGAGGTGCAGCCTAAGCAGCAGTACTTC
>NA|TRBJ2-7|TRBV2|TRBD2
CASSSLREVYEQYF
TGTGCCAGCAGTTCACTGCGGGAGGTATACGAGCAGTACTTC
>NA|TRBJ2-3|TRBV7-2|NA
CASSYAFTDTQYF
TGTGCCAGCAGCTACGCATTCACAGATACGCAGTATTTT
>NA|TRBJ2-7|TRBV15|TRBD1
CATRRETGATGQYF
TGTGCCACCAGAAGAGAGACAGGGGCAACCGGGCAGTACTTC
>NA|TRBJ1-3|TRBV4-1|NA
CASSQGDGSGNTIYF
TGCGCCAGCAGCCAAGGGGACGGGTCTGGAAACACCATATATTTT
>NA|TRBJ2-7|TRBV6-2/TRBV6-3|NA
CASGPAASSYEQYF
TGTGCCAGCGGTCCAGCGGCTAGCTCCTACGAGCAGTACTTC
>NA|TRBJ2-7|TRBV19|NA
CASSDTGPGEQYF
TGTGCCAGTAGTGATACAGGTCCGGGGGAGCAGTACTTC
>NA|TRBJ2-5|TRBV10-3|TRBD1
CAISETGAYETQYF
TGTGCCATCAGTGAAACAGGGGCTTATGAGACCCAGTACTTC
>NA|TRBJ2-6|TRBV19|TRBD1
CASNKNRGASSGANVLTF
TGTGCCAGTAATAAAAACAGGGGGGCGAGCTCTGGGGCCAACGTCCTGACTTTC
>few|TRBJ2-7|TRBV12-3/TRBV12-4|TRBD2
CASRAGTSAGEQYF
TGTGCCAGCAGGGCCGGGACTAGCGCTGGCGAGCAGTACTTC
>NA|TRBJ2-7|TRBV7-6|NA
CASSPRASGYEQYF
TGTGCCAGCAGCCCACGCGCGAGTGGCTACGAGCAGTACTTC
>many|TRBJ2-1|TRBV4-1|TRBD1
CASSPKQGLPYNEQFF
TGCGCCAGCAGCCCTAAACAGGGGTTGCCCTACAATGAGCAGTTCTTC
>NA|TRBJ2-7|TRBV6-1|NA
CASSERGRVDYEQYF
TGTGCCAGCAGTGAAAGAGGTAGGGTGGACTACGAGCAGTACTTC
>few|TRBJ1-1|TRBV12-3/TRBV12-4|NA
CASSLDWNTEAFF
TGTGCCAGCAGTCTCGATTGGAACACTGAAGCTTTCTTT
>NA|TRBJ1-1|TRBV10-2|NA
CASSSELGATEAFF
TGCGCCAGCAGTTCGGAGCTGGGAGCTACTGAAGCTTTCTTT
>NA|TRBJ1-6|TRBV20-1|TRBD1
CSAVGTGVLGSPLHF
TGCAGTGCAGTCGGGACAGGGGTACTAGGATCACCCCTCCACTTT